This entry concerns a single T cell receptor (beta chain). This clonotype was counted at least ten times. Which antigen it targets is not known. Per-base qualities were not stored, and no clone one base away is much larger. The sample is drawn from a study of T-cell reconstitution after alpha-beta-depleted transplantation in children (dated by TCRdb to about 2016). About the study as a whole: Using TCR repertoire profiling, the study followed T-cell immune reconstitution in a quantitative way in children after TCRalphabeta/CD19-depleted allogeneic hematopoietic cell transplantation.

The CDR3 runs 15 amino acids, cysteine and phenylalanine included. Just CDR3 DNA is preserved here, 45 bases in frame from base 1. The germline V gene encodes CDR1 WSHSY and CDR2 SAAADI. V is trimmed back by 7 bases and J by 8 bases, and the junction contains 14 bases that no gene match accounts for. The library was obtained by PCR. Sequencing instrument: Illumina HiSeq 2500. TCR libraries were prepared with molecular barcoding, using unique molecular identifiers to normalize TCRbeta repertoire quantification. TCRdb ran its own pipeline on the public reads, namely fastp trimming at Q25 and MiXCR clone calling, and kept in-frame beta chains. Each record represents a unique CDR3 protein, reported with the most common genes and DNA among its rows. Within this sample are approximately 270,000 distinct CDR3 sequences, with approximately 9.6% of them counted one time only. The top ten clonotypes cover around 9.1% of the sample.

The source is a human donor who donated a stem cell graft to a child with SCID. This material consisted of PBMCs from the stem cell graft donor, taken from the stem cell graft. The chain joins TRBV10-2 to TRBJ2-3, with 8 central nucleotides matching TRBD2. The DNA sequence follows: TGCGCCAGCAACCCCGCGACTAGCGTGCCTGCTACGCAGTATTTT. Its translation is CASNPATSVPATQYF.